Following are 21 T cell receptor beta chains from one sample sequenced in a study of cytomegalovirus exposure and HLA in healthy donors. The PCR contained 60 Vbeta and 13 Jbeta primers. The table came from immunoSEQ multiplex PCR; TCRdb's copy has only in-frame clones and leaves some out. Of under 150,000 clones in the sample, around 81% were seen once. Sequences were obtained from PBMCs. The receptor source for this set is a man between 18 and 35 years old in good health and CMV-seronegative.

CDR3 loop: CASSPYRATDEQYF. The CDR3 coding sequence is TGTGCCAGCAGTCCATACAGGGCTACCGACGAGCAGTACTTC. V gene TRBV6-5 combines with J gene TRBJ2-7, with D possibly matching TRBD1 (6 bases). In germline, CDR1 is MNHEY, CDR2 SVGAGI. With 5 bases removed from V and 5 bases from J, the gap between germline ends came to 16 bases. This CDR3 is 14 amino acids long.

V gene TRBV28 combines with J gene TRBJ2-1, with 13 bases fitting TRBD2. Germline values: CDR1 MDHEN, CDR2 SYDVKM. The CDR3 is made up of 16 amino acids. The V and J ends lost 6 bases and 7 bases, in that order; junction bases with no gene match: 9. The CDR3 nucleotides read TGTGCCAGCAGACTCTTGGGACTAGCGGGGACAAATGAGCAGTTCTTC. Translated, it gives CASRLLGLAGTNEQFF.

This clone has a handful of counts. The CDR3 protein is CASSYPQIYEQYF. CDR3 nucleotides: TGTGCCAGCAGTTATCCACAGATTTACGAGCAGTACTTC. The V call is TRBV6-6, the J call TRBJ2-7; D gene uncertain. The CDR3 loop spans 13 amino acids. Trimming cost V 3 bases and J 4 bases, with 10 bases left between them. Germline V lookup: CDR1 MNHNY, CDR2 SVGAGI (reference sequence).

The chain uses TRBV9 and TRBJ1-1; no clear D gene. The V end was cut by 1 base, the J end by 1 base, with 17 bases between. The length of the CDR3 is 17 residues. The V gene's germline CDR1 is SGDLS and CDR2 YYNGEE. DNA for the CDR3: TGTGCCAGCAGCGTATCCCCTGACCCAGGAACGAACACTGAAGCTTTCTTT. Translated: CASSVSPDPGTNTEAFF.

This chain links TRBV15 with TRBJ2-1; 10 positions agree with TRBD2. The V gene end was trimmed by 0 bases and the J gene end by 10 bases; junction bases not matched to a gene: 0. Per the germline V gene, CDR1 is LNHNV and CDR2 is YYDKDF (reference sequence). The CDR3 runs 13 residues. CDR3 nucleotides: TGTGCCACCAGCAGAGAACTAGCGGGGGAGCAGTTCTTC. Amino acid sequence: CATSRELAGEQFF.

The CDR3 sequence is CASSPYIDRASYEQYF. The CDR3 bases are TGTGCCAGCAGCCCCTACATTGACAGGGCCTCCTACGAGCAGTACTTC. The chain links TRBV4-2 to TRBJ2-7; TRBD1 aligns across 7 bases. The CDR3 spans 16 residues. The V and J ends lost 4 bases and 0 bases, in that order; junction bases with no gene match: 9. Germline V gene lookup returns CDR1 LGHNA and CDR2 YNFKEQ.

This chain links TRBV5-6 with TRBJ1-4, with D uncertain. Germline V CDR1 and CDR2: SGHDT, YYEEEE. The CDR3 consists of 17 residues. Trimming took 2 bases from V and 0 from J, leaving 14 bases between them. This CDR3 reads CASSFRHGRATNEKLFF. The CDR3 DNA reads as TGTGCCAGCAGCTTTCGTCATGGGAGGGCAACTAATGAAAAACTGTTTTTT. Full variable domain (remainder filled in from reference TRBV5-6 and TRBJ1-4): DAGVTQSPTHLIKTRGQQVTLRCSPKSGHDTVSWYQQALGQGPQFIFQYYEEEERQRGNFPDRFSGHQFPNYSSELNVNALLLGDSALYLCASSFRHGRATNEKLFFGSGTQLSVL.

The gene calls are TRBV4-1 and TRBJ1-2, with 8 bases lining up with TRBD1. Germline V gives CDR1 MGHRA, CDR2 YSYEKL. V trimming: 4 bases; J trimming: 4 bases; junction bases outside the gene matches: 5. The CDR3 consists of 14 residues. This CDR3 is CASSLTDRAYGYTF. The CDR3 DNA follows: TGCGCCAGCAGCCTGACGGACAGGGCCTATGGCTACACCTTC.

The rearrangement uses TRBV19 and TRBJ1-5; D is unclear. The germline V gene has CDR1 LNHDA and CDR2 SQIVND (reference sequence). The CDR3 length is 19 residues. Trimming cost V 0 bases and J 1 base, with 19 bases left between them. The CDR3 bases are TGTGCCAGTAGTATAGATCTCGGTTCGTGGCAGAGGAGCAATCAGCCCCAGCATTTT. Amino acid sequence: CASSIDLGSWQRSNQPQHF.

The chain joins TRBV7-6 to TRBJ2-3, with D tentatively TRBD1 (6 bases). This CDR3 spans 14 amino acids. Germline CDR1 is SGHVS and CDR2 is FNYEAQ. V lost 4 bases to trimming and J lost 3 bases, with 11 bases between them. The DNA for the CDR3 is TGTGCCAGCAGCTCAGGCCAGGGGACAGATACGCAGTATTTT. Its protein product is CASSSGQGTDTQYF.

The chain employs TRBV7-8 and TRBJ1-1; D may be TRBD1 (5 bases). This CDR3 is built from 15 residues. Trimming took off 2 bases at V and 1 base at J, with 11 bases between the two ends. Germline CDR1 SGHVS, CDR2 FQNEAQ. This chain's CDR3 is CASSLQGRANTEAFF. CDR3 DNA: TGTGCCAGCAGCTTACAGGGCAGAGCGAACACTGAAGCTTTCTTT.

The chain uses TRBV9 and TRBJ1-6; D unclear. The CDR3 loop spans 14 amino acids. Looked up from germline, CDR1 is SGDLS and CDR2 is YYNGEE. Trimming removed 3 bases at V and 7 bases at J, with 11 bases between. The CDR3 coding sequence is TGTGCCAGCAGCGCCCGGGCGGGGAATTCACCCCTCCACTTT. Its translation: CASSARAGNSPLHF.

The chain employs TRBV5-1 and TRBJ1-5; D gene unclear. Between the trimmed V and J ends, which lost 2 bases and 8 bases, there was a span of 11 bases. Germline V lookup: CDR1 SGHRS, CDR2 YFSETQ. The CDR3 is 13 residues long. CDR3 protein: CASSFDSLEPQHF. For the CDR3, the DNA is TGCGCCAGCAGCTTCGATAGCTTGGAGCCCCAGCATTTT.

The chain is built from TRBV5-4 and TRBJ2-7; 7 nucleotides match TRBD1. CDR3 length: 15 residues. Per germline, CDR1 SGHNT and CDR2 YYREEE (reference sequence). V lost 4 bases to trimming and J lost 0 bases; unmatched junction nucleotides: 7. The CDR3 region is CASSPARGSSYEQYF. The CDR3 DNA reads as TGTGCCAGCAGCCCGGCCAGGGGGAGCTCCTACGAGCAGTACTTC.

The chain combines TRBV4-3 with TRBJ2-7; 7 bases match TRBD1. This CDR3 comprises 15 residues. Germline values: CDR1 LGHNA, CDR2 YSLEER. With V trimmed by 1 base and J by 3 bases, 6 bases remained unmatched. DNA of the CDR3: TGCGCCAGCAGCCAAGTTCTAGGGGGCATCTACGAGCAGTACTTC. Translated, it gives CASSQVLGGIYEQYF.

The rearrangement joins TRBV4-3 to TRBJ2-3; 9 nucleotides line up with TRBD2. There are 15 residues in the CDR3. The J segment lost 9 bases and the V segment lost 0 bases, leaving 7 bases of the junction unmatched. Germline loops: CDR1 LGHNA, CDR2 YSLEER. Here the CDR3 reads CASSQDRGGAKTQYF. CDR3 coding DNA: TGCGCCAGCAGCCAAGATCGCGGGGGGGCCAAAACGCAGTATTTT.

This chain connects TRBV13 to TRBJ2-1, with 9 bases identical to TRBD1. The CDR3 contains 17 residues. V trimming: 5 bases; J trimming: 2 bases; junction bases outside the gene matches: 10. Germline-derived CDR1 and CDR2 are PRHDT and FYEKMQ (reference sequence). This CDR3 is CASSLNLGTGTYNEQFF. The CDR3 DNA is TGTGCCAGCAGCCTAAATTTAGGGACAGGGACCTACAATGAGCAGTTCTTC.

CDR3 coding DNA: TGTGCCAGCAGTCCCGGGACAGGGATAAAGGGCTATGGCTACACCTTC. Protein sequence: CASSPGTGIKGYGYTF. This sequence joins TRBV6-6 and TRBJ1-2, with 9 bases fitting TRBD1. Germline values: CDR1 MNHNY, CDR2 SVGAGI (reference sequence). There are 16 residues in the CDR3. The ends lost 5 bases at V and 4 bases at J; junction bases unmatched: 11.

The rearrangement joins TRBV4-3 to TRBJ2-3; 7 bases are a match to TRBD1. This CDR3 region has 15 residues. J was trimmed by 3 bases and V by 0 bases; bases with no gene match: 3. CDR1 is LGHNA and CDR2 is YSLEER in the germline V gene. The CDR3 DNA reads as TGCGCCAGCAGCCAAGAAAGGGGGCGAACAGATACGCAGTATTTT. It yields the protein CASSQERGRTDTQYF.

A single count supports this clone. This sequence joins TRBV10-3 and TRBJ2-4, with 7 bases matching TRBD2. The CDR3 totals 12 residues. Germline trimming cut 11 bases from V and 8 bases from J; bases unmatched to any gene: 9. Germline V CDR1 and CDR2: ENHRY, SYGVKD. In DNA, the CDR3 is TGTGCCGTCAATGGGGGGGATGACATTCAGTACTTC. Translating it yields CAVNGGDDIQYF.

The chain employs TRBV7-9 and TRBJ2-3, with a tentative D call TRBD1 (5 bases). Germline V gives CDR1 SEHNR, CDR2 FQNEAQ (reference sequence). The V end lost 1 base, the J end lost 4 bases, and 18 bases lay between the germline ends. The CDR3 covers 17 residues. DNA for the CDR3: TGTGCCAGCAGCTTAGGAAGGACATATGGTAGGGCAGATACGCAGTATTTT. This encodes CASSLGRTYGRADTQYF. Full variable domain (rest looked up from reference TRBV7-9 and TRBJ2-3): DTGVSQNPRHKITKRGQNVTFRCDPISEHNRLYWYRQTLGQGPEFLTYFQNEAQLEKSRLLSDRFSAERPKGSFSTLEIQRTEQGDSAMYLCASSLGRTYGRADTQYFGPGTRLTVL.